The clone carrying this T cell receptor (beta chain) was detected many times. The library labeled individual cDNA molecules by adding unique molecular identifiers to them. TCRdb reprocessed the RACE reads via MiXCR and lists one record per CDR3 protein. Of about 41,000 distinct CDR3 sequences detected, approximately 3.4% appear once; the ten largest clones hold 6.7%. This sample was included in a study of human T cells and chemical hapten exposure. J was trimmed by 5 bases and V by 3 bases; bases with no gene match: 9. The CDR3 covers 16 residues. CDR1 is MDHEN and CDR2 is SYDVKM in the germline V gene. Time point denoted: patch test 2, 6 weeks after DPC sensitization. Treatment denoted: therapeutic diphenylcyclopropenone sensitization with weekly scalp DPC.

The source of this sequence is a man aged 40-50 years with alopecia areata. Some clones in this sample may be carry-over from other donors' samples. The material was whole blood, obtained in connection with sensitization to the hapten diphenylcyclopropenone (DPC). The V gene is TRBV28, the J gene TRBJ2-4, with TRBD1 identical over 8 bases. CDR3 loop: CASSFSADRAENIQYF. As DNA, the CDR3 is TGTGCCAGCAGTTTTTCGGCGGACAGGGCCGAAAACATTCAGTACTTC. The whole variable domain, filled in from reference TRBV28 and TRBJ2-4, reads DVKVTQSSRYLVKRTGEKVFLECVQDMDHENMFWYRQDPGLGLRLIYFSYDVKMKEKGDIPEGYSVSREKKERFSLILESASTNQTSMYLCASSFSADRAENIQYFGAGTRLSVL.